This T cell receptor beta chain was sequenced for a study of T cell repertoires in cytomegalovirus infection. Study-wide background: In the study, CMV epitopes included recently identified HLA-C-restricted and well-studied HLA-B-restricted ones. Both a matching HLA type and CMV infection were indicated by public TCR beta signatures.

For this clonotype: Its antigen remains unidentified.

The V end was cut by 6 bases, the J end by 4 bases, with 19 bases between. This CDR3 has 14 residues. Germline-derived CDR1 and CDR2 are SQVTM and ANQGSEA. General study points: The ex vivo response was dominated by HLA-C-restricted CMV-specific TCR beta clonotypes. Frequencies of public TCR beta families were cumulated, and this identified carriers of CMV plus the relevant HLA.

TCRdb itself ran the reads through MiXCR, one entry per CDR3 protein. Of 370,000 or so distinct CDR3 sequences detected, just under 35% appear once; the ten largest clones hold less than 15%. J is TRBJ2-7 and V is TRBV29-1; weak D call: TRBD2 (5 bases). The origin of this receptor is a human donor in good health (CMV status not recorded). Some clones in this sample may be carry-over from other donors' samples. Sample: cultured PBMCs, taken from culture after CMV antigen stimulation. The CDR3 loop is CSVIIASRLYEQYF. CDR3 in DNA: TGCAGCGTGATAATAGCGTCCCGCCTTTACGAGCAGTACTTC.